The 17 T cell receptor beta chains below all came from one sample that was sequenced in a study of T cell responses to AZD1222 COVID-19 vaccine. Libraries were prepared by immunoSEQ multiplex PCR; TCRdb keeps only in-frame clonotypes and omits some of them. The table records about 140,000 clones, more than 85% of them present only once. The specimen comprised peripheral blood, sampled on day 0 of MenACWY control vaccination. Receptors were obtained from an adult in good health.

In this sample, this clone turned up once. The J gene is TRBJ1-2, the V gene TRBV6-2 or TRBV6-3; D call uncertain. Germline V CDR1 and CDR2: MNHEY, SVGEGT. The CDR3 spans 13 residues. V lost 5 bases and J 2 bases, leaving 9 bases between the germline ends. This chain's CDR3 is CASSPQLNYGYTF. CDR3 bases: TGTGCCAGCAGTCCACAGCTAAACTATGGCTACACCTTC.

The rearrangement uses TRBV7-9 and TRBJ1-2, with 7 bases lining up with TRBD1. This CDR3 is 14 amino acids long. Germline loops: CDR1 SEHNR, CDR2 FQNEAQ (reference sequence). V was clipped by 4 bases and J by 6 bases; unmatched bases: 8. The CDR3 loop reads CASSSLFTGDGYTF. The CDR3 nucleotides are TGTGCCAGCAGCTCCCTCTTCACAGGGGATGGCTACACCTTC.

J is TRBJ1-1 and V is TRBV2; possibly TRBD1 for D (5 bases). Trimming took 2 bases from V and 5 from J, leaving 12 bases between them. The CDR3 totals 14 residues. Germline-derived CDR1 and CDR2 are SNHLY and FYNNEI. The DNA for the CDR3 is TGTGCCAGCAGTGAAACAAGGGGAAGTACTGAAGCTTTCTTT. It codes for CASSETRGSTEAFF.

The chain recombines TRBV5-8 with TRBJ1-1; D remains ambiguous. CDR3 length: 16 amino acids. V was clipped by 0 bases and J by 2 bases, with 14 bases between them. Per the germline V gene, CDR1 is SGHTS and CDR2 is YDEGEE. CDR3 sequence (DNA): TGTGCCAGCAGCTTGGTCGCGGCAGTCCTTAACACTGAAGCTTTCTTT. Protein: CASSLVAAVLNTEAFF.

CDR3 coding DNA: TGTGCCAGCAGTTACGCTTGGGCAGGGGGCGCTTATGGCTACACCTTC. Its translation: CASSYAWAGGAYGYTF. The chain carries TRBV6-5 and TRBJ1-2, with 8 bases fitting TRBD1. CDR3 length: 16 amino acids. The germline V gene has CDR1 MNHEY and CDR2 SVGAGI. V dropped 2 bases and J dropped 5; count of bases not matched to a gene: 10.

In DNA form, the CDR3 reads TGTGCCAGCCGTTCTACCACCGGGGAGCTGTTTTTT. This gives the protein CASRSTTGELFF. The chain couples TRBV7-2 to TRBJ2-2; no clear D. V was shortened by 8 bases and J by 4 bases, with 8 bases between the two germline ends. This CDR3 comprises 12 residues. The germline gives CDR1 SGHTA, CDR2 FQGNSA.

The CDR3 region is CASSFGMNTEAFF. As DNA, the CDR3 is TGTGCCAGCAGTTTTGGGATGAACACTGAAGCTTTCTTT. V usage is TRBV27 and J usage is TRBJ1-1, with D unresolved. This CDR3 region has 13 residues. Germline V gives CDR1 MNHEY, CDR2 SMNVEV (reference sequence). V lost 3 bases to trimming and J lost 0 bases, with 5 bases between them.

As concerns this clone: The junction departs from the called germline gene at one end, perhaps through a read error. The chain joins TRBV19 to TRBJ2-4, with 11 positions matching TRBD2. The CDR3 totals 16 residues. Germline lookup yields CDR1 LNHDA and CDR2 SQIVND (reference sequence). The CDR3 coding sequence is TGTGCCAGTAGAATAGCGGGAGGGAGAGGCAAAAACATTCAGTACTTC. Translation: CASRIAGGRGKNIQYF.

J is TRBJ1-2 and V is TRBV11-2; D gene uncertain. CDR3 length: 14 amino acids. V was cut by 5 bases and J by 0 bases, with 10 bases left in between. Germline assignment: CDR1 SGHAT and CDR2 FQNNGV. The CDR3 loop reads CASSPALANYGYTF. Written as DNA, the CDR3 is TGTGCCAGCAGCCCAGCTCTAGCTAACTATGGCTACACCTTC.

J is TRBJ1-5 and V is TRBV6-5; D remains unclear. The ends were cut back, 2 bases at V and 4 bases at J, with 9 bases in the middle. CDR1 is MNHEY and CDR2 is SVGAGI in the germline V gene. CDR3 size: 14 residues. This CDR3 reads CASSYGDHNQPQHF. The CDR3, as DNA: TGTGCCAGCAGTTACGGCGATCATAATCAGCCCCAGCATTTT.

This clone has just one count. This rearrangement joins TRBV5-1 to TRBJ1-6; TRBD1 agrees at 11 bases. Trimming cost V 4 bases and J 10 bases; bases outside gene matches: 4. CDR3 size: 14 residues. Germline CDR1 reads SGHRS; CDR2 reads YFSETQ. CDR3 region: CASSDGQGASPLHF. CDR3 in DNA: TGCGCCAGCAGCGACGGACAGGGGGCATCACCCCTCCACTTT. Full variable domain (outside the CDR3, taken from reference TRBV5-1 and TRBJ1-6): KAGVTQTPRYLIKTRGQQVTLSCSPISGHRSVSWYQQTPGQGLQFLFEYFSETQRNKGNFPGRFSGRQFSNSRSEMNVSTLELGDSALYLCASSDGQGASPLHFGNGTRLTVT.

The sample holds one count of this clone. The chain joins TRBV6-5 to TRBJ1-3; possibly TRBD1 for D (5 bases). The CDR3 totals 15 residues. V lost 2 bases and J 3 bases, leaving 11 bases between the germline ends. CDR1 MNHEY and CDR2 SVGAGI come from the germline V gene. This chain's CDR3 is CASSYQGNVGNTIYF. CDR3 DNA sequence: TGTGCCAGCAGTTACCAGGGAAACGTTGGAAACACCATATATTTT.

The chain uses TRBV20-1 and TRBJ2-7; 8 nucleotides match TRBD2. Germline trimming cut 3 bases from V and 5 bases from J; bases unmatched to any gene: 0. The CDR3 runs to 11 residues. The germline gives CDR1 DFQATT, CDR2 SNEGSKA (reference sequence). CDR3 sequence (DNA): TGCAGTGCTAGCGGGAGGGACGAGCAGTACTTC. Amino acids: CSASGRDEQYF.

The rearrangement links TRBV5-6 to TRBJ2-1; 8 positions agree with TRBD2. The germline gives CDR1 SGHDT, CDR2 YYEEEE. Germline trimming cut 0 bases from V and 5 bases from J; bases unmatched to any gene: 4. The CDR3 has 15 residues. The CDR3 loop is CASSLGTSLNNEQFF. The CDR3 bases are TGTGCCAGCAGCTTGGGGACTAGCCTGAACAATGAGCAGTTCTTC.

Comment on this clone: Germline is not matched at one junction end, which may reflect a read error. The chain carries TRBV6-1 and TRBJ1-1; D is possibly TRBD1 (5 bases). The CDR3 loop spans 11 amino acids. CDR1 is MNHNS, CDR2 SASEGT, per germline. CDR3 in amino acids: CASSEGAVAFF. In nucleotides, the CDR3 is TGTGCCAGTAGTGAAGGGGCCGTAGCTTTCTTT.

This clone was detected only once. The chain joins TRBV2 to TRBJ1-4, with TRBD1 as a possible D gene (5 bases). The CDR3 is 17 amino acids. Germline loops: CDR1 SNHLY, CDR2 FYNNEI. The V end lost 5 bases, the J end lost 2 bases, and 18 bases lay between the germline ends. CDR3 coding DNA: TGTGCCAGCAGTCCTCAACCCCGACAGTTGACTAATGAAAAACTGTTTTTT. Amino acids: CASSPQPRQLTNEKLFF.

The gene calls are TRBV5-1 and TRBJ1-4; D perhaps matches TRBD1 (6 bases). The CDR3 consists of 14 residues. Germline loops: CDR1 SGHRS, CDR2 YFSETQ. Trimming took off 4 bases at V and 11 bases at J, with 18 bases between the two ends. DNA for the CDR3: TGCGCCAGCAGCCTTGGACAGAAGGGGGATAAACTGTTTTTT. This encodes CASSLGQKGDKLFF. Full variable domain (rest looked up from reference TRBV5-1 and TRBJ1-4): KAGVTQTPRYLIKTRGQQVTLSCSPISGHRSVSWYQQTPGQGLQFLFEYFSETQRNKGNFPGRFSGRQFSNSRSEMNVSTLELGDSALYLCASSLGQKGDKLFFGSGTQLSVL.